These 21 T cell receptor beta chains were sequenced from one sample in a study of shared clonotypes between healthy human individuals. Measured with immunoSEQ multiplex PCR; TCRdb has only the in-frame clones, and not every one. The profile covers about 480,000 clones, with roughly 79% appearing a single time and under 15% taken by the ten largest. Sequencing used PBMCs. These TCRs come from a woman aged 40 to 50 in good health. Some clones in this sample may be carry-over from other donors' samples.

The rearrangement joins TRBV7-2 to TRBJ2-1, with D perhaps matching TRBD2 (5 bases). V shed 5 bases and J shed 1 base, with 9 bases lying between them. CDR3 length: 14 amino acids. Per germline, CDR1 SGHTA and CDR2 FQGNSA. The CDR3 region has the DNA TGTGCCAGCAGCAAGAGGGTATCCTACAATGAGCAGTTCTTC. Its translation is CASSKRVSYNEQFF.

CDR3 nucleotide sequence: TGCAGCGCGGAAAGGACAGGGAAGAGCCCCTACGAGCAGTACTTC. Translation: CSAERTGKSPYEQYF. The rearrangement joins TRBV29-1 to TRBJ2-5; 8 nucleotides line up with TRBD1. The DNA end is a closer match to TRBJ2-7, so the J assignment may be wrong. CDR1 is SQVTM and CDR2 is ANQGSEA in the germline V gene. The CDR3 is made up of 15 amino acids.

This chain joins TRBV18 and TRBJ2-1, with 11 positions matching TRBD2. The CDR3 runs to 16 residues. J lost 7 bases, V lost 2 bases, and 7 bases had no gene match. The germline CDR1 and CDR2 sequences are KGHSH and LQKENI. CDR3 in amino acids: CASSPVLAGGNNEQFF. The CDR3 coding sequence is TGTGCCAGCTCACCAGTGCTAGCGGGAGGTAATAATGAGCAGTTCTTC. The entire variable domain, with the rest obtained from reference TRBV18 and TRBJ2-1, is as follows: NAGVMQNPRHLVRRRGQEARLRCSPMKGHSHVYWYRQLPEEGLKFMVYLQKENIIDESGMPKERFSAEFPKEGPSILRIQQVVRGDSAAYFCASSPVLAGGNNEQFFGPGTRLTVL.

CDR3 protein: CASSPTGVSNYGYTF. Here the CDR3 DNA reads TGTGCCAGCAGCCCTACAGGGGTTTCGAACTATGGCTACACCTTC. This chain connects TRBV5-4 to TRBJ1-2; 7 bases are shared with TRBD1. Germline loops: CDR1 SGHNT, CDR2 YYREEE (reference sequence). The V segment lost 4 bases and the J segment 2 bases; nucleotides outside the gene matches: 8. The CDR3 has 15 amino acids.

This clone was observed once. V is TRBV27 and J is TRBJ2-7, with D possibly matching TRBD2 (6 bases). Per the germline V gene, CDR1 is MNHEY and CDR2 is SMNVEV (reference sequence). Trimming shortened V by 10 bases and J by 0 bases, and 13 bases separated the two germline ends. The CDR3 runs 13 residues. The CDR3 bases are TGTGCCACCCGGGGGTGGAGCTCCTACGAGCAGTACTTC. It is translated as CATRGWSSYEQYF.

CDR3 nucleotide sequence: TGCAGCGTTTCCCGGGACATAGACTCTGGGGCCAACGTCCTGACTTTC. Translation gives CSVSRDIDSGANVLTF. The V and J genes are TRBV29-1 and TRBJ2-6; D is possibly TRBD1 (6 bases). This CDR3 region has 16 residues. Deletions cut 5 bases from V and 0 bases from J, with 14 bases between. Looked up from germline, CDR1 is SQVTM and CDR2 is ANQGSEA.

This clone has only a few counts. This chain connects TRBV11-2 to TRBJ1-1; D is unclear. The CDR3 has 13 amino acids. Germline-derived CDR1 and CDR2 are SGHAT and FQNNGV. Trimming removed 3 bases from V and 1 base from J, with 6 bases in between. CDR3 region: CASSLIGNTEAFF. The CDR3, as DNA: TGTGCCAGCAGCTTGATAGGGAACACTGAAGCTTTCTTT. Full variable domain (remainder filled in from reference TRBV11-2 and TRBJ1-1): EAGVAQSPRYKIIEKRQSVAFWCNPISGHATLYWYQQILGQGPKLLIQFQNNGVVDDSQLPKDRFSAERLKGVDSTLKIQPAKLEDSAVYLCASSLIGNTEAFFGQGTRLTVV.

The rearrangement uses TRBV29-1 and TRBJ2-5; 7 positions agree with TRBD2. CDR1 is SQVTM, CDR2 ANQGSEA, per germline. The CDR3 consists of 15 residues. Trimming removed 6 bases from V and 2 bases from J; junction bases left unmatched: 12. The CDR3 sequence is CSVQGGGGKQETQYF. The CDR3, as DNA: TGCAGCGTCCAAGGTGGGGGAGGGAAACAAGAGACCCAGTACTTC.

This chain connects TRBV7-2 to TRBJ1-2; D uncertain. The CDR3 has 13 amino acids. The germline V gene encodes CDR1 SGHTA and CDR2 FQGNSA. V gave up 5 bases and J gave up 7 bases, with 14 bases separating them. CDR3 nucleotide sequence: TGTGCCAGCAGCCCCCGGCAGGTGGGTGGCTACACCTTC. Translated: CASSPRQVGGYTF.

The J gene is TRBJ2-7, the V gene TRBV6-6; D uncertain. This CDR3 region has 13 residues. Germline values: CDR1 MNHNY, CDR2 SVGAGI (reference sequence). Trimming stripped 3 bases from V and 4 bases from J, with 10 bases between. CDR3 region: CASSYGLGYEQYF. The DNA of the CDR3 is TGTGCCAGCAGTTATGGGTTAGGGTACGAGCAGTACTTC.

This chain joins TRBV28 and TRBJ2-7; no clear D gene. V was trimmed by 1 base and J by 0 bases, leaving 10 bases between them. CDR3 length: 15 residues. Germline CDR1 MDHEN, CDR2 SYDVKM. The CDR3 here is CASSLLVRSSYEQYF. In nucleotides, the CDR3 is TGTGCCAGCAGTTTATTGGTGAGAAGCTCCTACGAGCAGTACTTC.

This chain links TRBV19 with TRBJ2-3; no reliable D call. CDR1 is LNHDA, CDR2 SQIVND, per germline (reference sequence). Deletions cut 4 bases from V and 2 bases from J, with 10 bases between. The CDR3 consists of 14 residues. As DNA, the CDR3 is TGTGCCAGTAGTAAAGGGCCACACACAGATACGCAGTATTTT. It yields the protein CASSKGPHTDTQYF.

The V and J genes are TRBV5-1 and TRBJ1-4, with 7 bases lining up with TRBD1. Germline CDR1 is SGHRS and CDR2 is YFSETQ. The CDR3 runs to 16 residues. V trimming: 4 bases; J trimming: 0 bases; junction bases outside the gene matches: 6. The CDR3 here is CASSTGTAATNEKLFF. In nucleotides, the CDR3 is TGCGCCAGCAGCACCGGGACAGCTGCAACTAATGAAAAACTGTTTTTT.

V gene TRBV27 combines with J gene TRBJ2-1; D not resolved. Germline V gene sequence: CDR1 MNHEY, CDR2 SMNVEV (reference sequence). There are 11 residues in the CDR3. Trimming took off 5 bases at V and 5 bases at J, with 4 bases between the two ends. The CDR3, as DNA: TGTGCCAGCAGTGCAGACAATGAGCAGTTCTTC. Its protein product is CASSADNEQFF.

The rearrangement joins TRBV28 to TRBJ2-1, with a weak D call TRBD2 (6 bases). The CDR3 totals 18 residues. Germline V gene lookup returns CDR1 MDHEN and CDR2 SYDVKM. The ends were cut back, 5 bases at V and 5 bases at J, with 25 bases in the middle. CDR3 coding DNA: TGTGCCAGCAGTGACCCAAATTCCCTAGCGAGAGGTAACAATGAGCAGTTCTTC. Protein product: CASSDPNSLARGNNEQFF.

This clone came up a few times. CDR3 sequence (DNA): TGTGCCAGCAGAGGAGGCCCCAGTAACTATGGCTACACCTTC. This sequence encodes CASRGGPSNYGYTF. The J gene is TRBJ1-2, the V gene TRBV6-6; unclear D gene. Trimming cost V 6 bases and J 1 base, with 12 bases left between them. The germline V gene encodes CDR1 MNHNY and CDR2 SVGAGI (reference sequence). The CDR3 covers 14 residues.

This rearrangement joins TRBV21-1 to TRBJ2-3; the table names TRBD1, a call not compared with the DNA. TRBV21-1 is given as a pseudogene. CDR3 length equals 12 residues. The chain's CDR3 is CASSKQGDTQYF. The CDR3 bases are TGTGCCAGCAGCAAACAGGGGGATACGCAGTATTTT.

J is TRBJ2-1 and V is TRBV14; no clear D gene. The germline V gene encodes CDR1 SGHDN and CDR2 FVKESK. With 1 base removed from V and 11 bases from J, the gap between germline ends came to 9 bases. The CDR3 runs to 12 residues. The CDR3 nucleotides read TGTGCCAGCAGCCAAGCGGGTTATAAGCAGTTCTTC. It yields the protein CASSQAGYKQFF. The whole variable domain, remainder taken from reference TRBV14 and TRBJ2-1, is EAGVTQFPSHSVIEKGQTVTLRCDPISGHDNLYWYRRVMGKEIKFLLHFVKESKQDESGMPNNRFLAERTGGTYSTLKVQPAELEDSGVYFCASSQAGYKQFFGPGTRLTVL.

The J gene is TRBJ2-1, the V gene TRBV29-1, with a possible D match to TRBD2 (6 bases). Germline-derived CDR1 and CDR2 are SQVTM and ANQGSEA. Trimming removed 3 bases at V and 6 bases at J, with 9 bases between. This CDR3 is built from 12 residues. Here the CDR3 reads CSVERGGNEQFF. As DNA, the CDR3 is TGCAGCGTTGAGCGGGGCGGCAATGAGCAGTTCTTC.

V usage is TRBV13 and J usage is TRBJ1-1; no reliable D call. V was cut by 4 bases and J by 5 bases, with 20 bases left in between. The germline gives CDR1 PRHDT, CDR2 FYEKMQ (reference sequence). The CDR3 has 16 residues. The CDR3 region has the DNA TGTGCCAGCAGCTCCACGGTCGACCCGCCTCCTACTGAAGCTTTCTTT. This translates into CASSSTVDPPPTEAFF. The full variable domain, completed using reference TRBV13 and TRBJ1-1, is AAGVIQSPRHLIKEKRETATLKCYPIPRHDTVYWYQQGPGQDPQFLISFYEKMQSDKGSIPDRFSAQQFSDYHSELNMSSLELGDSALYFCASSSTVDPPPTEAFFGQGTRLTVV.

The V gene is TRBV10-3, the J gene TRBJ2-3; TRBD2 matches 12 bases. This CDR3 contains 16 residues. J was trimmed by 0 bases and V by 6 bases; bases with no gene match: 4. CDR1 and CDR2 from the germline V gene are ENHRY and SYGVKD. CDR3 in DNA: TGTGCCATCAGATCCGGACTAGCGGGGAGCACAGATACGCAGTATTTT. Protein product: CAIRSGLAGSTDTQYF.